A selection of T cell receptor beta chains follows, all from one sample in a study of blood T cells in healthy people across ages. TCRdb re-derived calls from the 5' RACE reads in MiXCR, one entry per CDR3 protein. The sample holds hundreds of thousands of distinct CDR3 sequences, around 32% seen once. Sequenced input: blood. The receptors originated from a woman at least 80 years old in good health. Both conserved end residues are part of each CDR3. Each record gives: J gene, D gene, V gene, clone size, CDR3 protein, CDR3 DNA. The D gene is left open where the match is weak. Clone size is shown for a subset of rows, as once, few, many or a class of expanded clone.

>TRBJ2-3|NA|TRBV6-2/TRBV6-3|many
CASRIAGAAEDTQYF
TGTGCCAGCAGGATCGCGGGGGCCGCGGAAGATACGCAGTATTTT
>TRBJ2-1|TRBD1|TRBV9|many
CASSSGQGTYNEQFF
TGTGCCAGCAGCAGCGGACAGGGAACTTACAATGAGCAGTTCTTC
>TRBJ1-1|TRBD1|TRBV6-2/TRBV6-3|NA
CASTGQGRMNTEAFF
TGTGCCAGCACTGGACAGGGGAGGATGAACACTGAAGCTTTCTTT
>TRBJ2-1|NA|TRBV12-3/TRBV12-4|many
CASSPPKTKQFF
TGTGCCAGCAGTCCACCAAAGACCAAGCAGTTCTTC
>TRBJ1-6|TRBD1|TRBV4-1|many
CASSPRDSQNSPLHF
TGCGCCAGCAGCCCCCGGGACAGTCAAAATTCACCCCTCCACTTT
>TRBJ2-5|TRBD2|TRBV7-2|many
CASRPSGGGQETQYF
TGTGCCAGCAGACCCAGCGGGGGGGGGCAAGAGACCCAGTACTTC
>TRBJ2-4|NA|TRBV20-1|NA
CRARAQAKNIQYF
TGCAGGGCTAGAGCCCAGGCCAAAAACATTCAGTACTTC
>TRBJ2-1|NA|TRBV20-1|many
CSARDRETAYNEQFF
TGCAGTGCTAGAGACAGGGAAACGGCCTACAATGAGCAGTTCTTC
>TRBJ1-5|NA|TRBV2|few
CASGADYSNQPQHF
TGTGCCAGCGGTGCAGATTATAGCAATCAGCCCCAGCATTTT
>TRBJ2-2|NA|TRBV27|few
CASSLGGAFRTGELFF
TGTGCCAGCAGTTTGGGGGGGGCGTTTCGGACCGGGGAGCTGTTTTTT
>TRBJ1-5|NA|TRBV20-1|few
CSALMGQGADQPQHF
TGCAGTGCGCTCATGGGCCAGGGAGCAGATCAGCCCCAGCATTTT
>TRBJ2-5|TRBD1|TRBV5-1|many
CASTGQGGETQYF
TGCGCCAGCACGGGACAGGGAGGGGAGACCCAGTACTTC
>TRBJ1-2|NA|TRBV5-1|NA
CASSLYGSGRDYTF
TGCGCCAGCAGCCTATATGGGTCTGGCAGGGACTACACCTTC
>TRBJ1-2|NA|TRBV9|many
CASSAVAETNYGYTF
TGTGCCAGCAGCGCTGTGGCGGAAACTAACTATGGCTACACCTTC
>TRBJ2-1|TRBD1|TRBV6-4|NA
CASSSGTGGNEQFF
TGTGCCAGCAGTTCCGGGACAGGGGGCAATGAGCAGTTCTTC
>TRBJ2-7|NA|TRBV20-1|NA
CSAGKRIYEQYF
TGCAGTGCTGGGAAAAGGATTTACGAGCAGTACTTC
>TRBJ1-2|TRBD1|TRBV7-8|many
CASSLAGDRGYGYTF
TGTGCCAGCAGCTTAGCGGGGGACAGGGGCTATGGCTACACCTTC
>TRBJ2-5|NA|TRBV3-1|few
CASSQEGRVETQYF
TGTGCCAGCAGCCAAGAAGGCAGGGTGGAGACCCAGTACTTC
>TRBJ2-5|TRBD1|TRBV11-2|few
CASSFDLPGGKVQETQYF
TGTGCCAGCAGCTTCGACCTCCCAGGGGGCAAGGTTCAAGAGACCCAGTACTTC
>TRBJ2-1|TRBD2|TRBV3-1|many
CASSQPLAGGPYNEQFF
TGTGCCAGCAGCCAACCCCTAGCGGGGGGTCCATACAATGAGCAGTTCTTC
>TRBJ2-7|NA|TRBV20-1|many
CSARRGAYEQYF
TGCAGTGCTAGGAGGGGGGCCTACGAGCAGTACTTC
>TRBJ1-6|NA|TRBV6-6|few
CASSTGTNNSPLHF
TGTGCCAGCAGTACCGGGACAAATAATTCACCCCTCCACTTT
>TRBJ1-1|NA|TRBV6-2/TRBV6-3|NA
CASSYVENTEAFF
TGTGCCAGCAGTTACGTAGAGAACACTGAAGCTTTCTTT
>TRBJ1-2|TRBD1|TRBV20-1|NA
CSARTGGISGYTF
TGCAGTGCCCGGACAGGGGGCATAAGTGGCTACACCTTC
>TRBJ2-3|TRBD1|TRBV12-5|many
CASGLVLTGGTDTQYF
TGTGCTAGTGGTTTGGTATTGACAGGGGGCACAGATACGCAGTATTTT
>TRBJ1-5|NA|TRBV20-1|NA
CSASSGYQPQHF
TGCAGTGCTAGTTCGGGGTATCAGCCCCAGCATTTT
>TRBJ1-2|TRBD1|TRBV7-8|NA
CASSPPGGGRYGYTF
TGTGCCAGCAGCCCACCAGGGGGAGGGAGATATGGCTACACCTTC
>TRBJ2-1|NA|TRBV20-1|NA
CSAGPPLAIIYNEQFF
TGCAGTGCCGGCCCCCCCCTAGCCATCATATACAATGAGCAGTTCTTC
>TRBJ2-7|TRBD2|TRBV7-9|NA
CASSFGLGNEQYF
TGTGCCAGCAGCTTTGGACTAGGCAATGAGCAGTACTTC
>TRBJ1-1|NA|TRBV10-3|NA
CAISDLSANTEAFF
TGTGCCATCAGTGATTTGTCAGCGAACACTGAAGCTTTCTTT
>TRBJ1-5|TRBD1|TRBV2|few
CASSDVGQGQPQHF
TGTGCCAGCAGTGATGTGGGACAGGGGCAGCCCCAGCATTTT
>TRBJ1-2|NA|TRBV7-9|many
CASSPPDRYYGYTF
TGTGCCAGCAGCCCTCCGGACAGATACTATGGCTACACCTTC
>TRBJ2-1|TRBD1|TRBV5-1|many
CASSLGTGSSYNEQFF
TGCGCCAGCAGCTTGGGGACAGGGAGCTCCTACAATGAGCAGTTCTTC
>TRBJ2-1|TRBD2|TRBV7-7|many
CASSLDPAGGFNEQFF
TGTGCTAGCAGCTTAGACCCAGCGGGGGGATTCAATGAGCAGTTCTTC
>TRBJ2-3|TRBD1|TRBV27|many
CASSWTGVDTQYF
TGTGCCAGCAGCTGGACAGGGGTAGATACGCAGTATTTT
>TRBJ2-7|NA|TRBV7-2|NA
CASSVDIYEQYF
TGTGCCAGCAGCGTCGATATCTACGAGCAGTACTTC
>TRBJ2-3|NA|TRBV20-1|many
CSARRDLANTQYF
TGCAGTGCTCGCCGGGACTTAGCAAATACGCAGTATTTT
>TRBJ1-2|NA|TRBV5-1|many
CASSLGRTDGYTF
TGCGCCAGCAGCCTCGGAAGGACGGATGGCTACACCTTC
>TRBJ2-7|TRBD1|TRBV20-1|NA
CSASIDRAEEDEQYF
TGCAGTGCTAGTATAGACAGGGCTGAAGAGGACGAGCAGTACTTC
>TRBJ1-1|TRBD1|TRBV28|NA
CASSTPGQGKDTEAFF
TGTGCCAGCAGTACGCCGGGACAGGGGAAGGACACTGAAGCTTTCTTT
>TRBJ2-1|NA|TRBV24-1|many
CATSDFTGYEQFF
TGTGCCACCAGTGATTTTACGGGCTATGAGCAGTTCTTC
>TRBJ2-5|NA|TRBV24-1|many
CATSDRRPNQETQYF
TGTGCCACCAGTGATCGACGGCCCAACCAAGAGACCCAGTACTTC
>TRBJ2-1|TRBD2|TRBV6-5|few
CASWEAGGPGEQFF
TGTGCCAGCTGGGAAGCGGGGGGGCCCGGTGAGCAGTTCTTC
>TRBJ2-1|NA|TRBV6-5|once
CAREGPSYNEQFF
TGTGCCCGAGAGGGACCCTCCTACAATGAGCAGTTCTTC
>TRBJ2-3|NA|TRBV5-1|many
CASSTGTDTQYF
TGTGCCAGCAGCACCGGCACAGATACGCAGTATTTT